What follows are 22 T cell receptor beta chains derived from one specimen sequenced in a study of blood T cell repertoires in COVID-19. Produced via immunoSEQ multiplex PCR; TCRdb's table is partial and in-frame only. In the table there are around 170,000 clones, roughly 75% of which are singletons. Sequencing was done on a sample of peripheral blood. Receptor source: a man in his sixties or seventies with active or convalescent COVID-19.

As to this clone: In the same sample, other DNA sequences code for this CDR3. The chain joins TRBV18 to TRBJ1-4; D remains ambiguous. Trimming stripped 3 bases from V and 5 bases from J, with 7 bases between. The CDR3 sequence is 13 residues long. Germline V gives CDR1 KGHSH, CDR2 LQKENI. CDR3 amino acids: CASSPGLNEKLFF. The CDR3, as DNA: TGTGCCAGCTCACCCGGTCTAAATGAAAAACTGTTTTTT. Full variable domain (rest looked up from reference TRBV18 and TRBJ1-4): NAGVMQNPRHLVRRRGQEARLRCSPMKGHSHVYWYRQLPEEGLKFMVYLQKENIIDESGMPKERFSAEFPKEGPSILRIQQVVRGDSAAYFCASSPGLNEKLFFGSGTQLSVL.

The chain employs TRBV7-6 and TRBJ2-5; TRBD1 matches at 10 bases. Germline V gives CDR1 SGHVS, CDR2 FNYEAQ. The CDR3 runs 15 residues. With V trimmed by 5 bases and J by 4 bases, 7 bases remained unmatched. The CDR3 here is CASSERQGARETQYF. The CDR3 DNA reads as TGTGCCAGCAGCGAAAGACAGGGGGCGCGAGAGACCCAGTACTTC.

The chain has TRBV11-2 and TRBJ1-1, with TRBD1 matching 8 bases. The CDR3 sequence is 14 residues long. With 5 bases clipped from V and 4 bases from J, the junction kept 6 bases outside the gene matches. Germline assignment: CDR1 SGHAT and CDR2 FQNNGV. CDR3 region: CASSPTDRGTEAFF. CDR3 in DNA: TGTGCCAGCAGCCCTACTGACAGGGGCACTGAAGCTTTCTTT.

The chain couples TRBV28 to TRBJ1-2; 9 bases agree with TRBD1. The germline gives CDR1 MDHEN, CDR2 SYDVKM. CDR3 length equals 14 residues. V lost 5 bases and J lost 2; bases outside the gene matches: 3. The CDR3 sequence is CASSGGQGNYGYTF. In DNA, the CDR3 is TGTGCCAGCAGTGGGGGACAGGGAAACTATGGCTACACCTTC.

J is TRBJ2-7 and V is TRBV4-1; 7 bases map to TRBD2. CDR1 is MGHRA and CDR2 is YSYEKL in the germline V gene. Trimming removed 0 bases from V and 0 bases from J; junction bases left unmatched: 11. This CDR3 has 18 amino acids. CDR3 coding DNA: TGCGCCAGCAGCCAAGACCCTCTTGGCGGGAGAGGCTCCTACGAGCAGTACTTC. Protein product: CASSQDPLGGRGSYEQYF.

In nucleotides, the CDR3 is TGTGCCAGCAGCTTTTTGTGGGGGCACACTGAAGCTTTCTTT. Amino acids: CASSFLWGHTEAFF. The rearrangement uses TRBV11-2 and TRBJ1-1; D might be TRBD1 (6 bases). V was shortened by 3 bases and J by 3 bases, with 11 bases between the two germline ends. This CDR3 comprises 14 residues. Germline CDR1 is SGHAT and CDR2 is FQNNGV. Drawing the rest from reference TRBV11-2 and TRBJ1-1, the complete variable domain is EAGVAQSPRYKIIEKRQSVAFWCNPISGHATLYWYQQILGQGPKLLIQFQNNGVVDDSQLPKDRFSAERLKGVDSTLKIQPAKLEDSAVYLCASSFLWGHTEAFFGQGTRLTVV.

The rearrangement uses TRBV9 and TRBJ1-1; D gene unclear. V was pared by 0 bases and J by 6 bases, with 15 bases between. Per the germline V gene, CDR1 is SGDLS and CDR2 is YYNGEE. The CDR3 runs to 15 residues. The CDR3 region is CASSVGVTAGSEAFF. CDR3 nucleotide sequence: TGTGCCAGCAGCGTAGGGGTGACTGCCGGCTCTGAAGCTTTCTTT.

V and J are TRBV5-5 and TRBJ1-1, with 7 bases lining up with TRBD1. CDR1 SGHKS and CDR2 YYEKEE come from the germline V gene (reference sequence). CDR3 length: 15 residues. After removal of 4 bases from V and 0 bases from J, the junction contained 6 bases not matched to a gene. CDR3 sequence (DNA): TGTGCCAGCAGCGACCGGGACAGATTGAACACTGAAGCTTTCTTT. Translated, it gives CASSDRDRLNTEAFF.

This chain connects TRBV11-2 to TRBJ2-7; 8 bases are shared with TRBD1. The length of the CDR3 is 14 residues. Germline V gene sequence: CDR1 SGHAT, CDR2 FQNNGV. Losses at the gene ends were 3 bases for V and 5 bases for J; bases not matched to a gene: 6. The DNA for the CDR3 is TGTGCCAGCAGCTTGGACAGGGTATCGAACGAGCAGTACTTC. Protein product: CASSLDRVSNEQYF. Full variable domain (missing parts from reference TRBV11-2 and TRBJ2-7): EAGVAQSPRYKIIEKRQSVAFWCNPISGHATLYWYQQILGQGPKLLIQFQNNGVVDDSQLPKDRFSAERLKGVDSTLKIQPAKLEDSAVYLCASSLDRVSNEQYFGPGTRLTVT.

This rearrangement joins TRBV5-4 to TRBJ1-1; D is perhaps TRBD1 (6 bases). V lost 0 bases and J lost 3, with 12 bases in between. CDR1 SGHNT and CDR2 YYREEE come from the germline V gene (reference sequence). CDR3 length equals 15 residues. The CDR3 region has the DNA TGTGCCAGCAGCTTGGACTACAGGGCAGACACTGAAGCTTTCTTT. As protein: CASSLDYRADTEAFF.

The rearrangement links TRBV5-1 to TRBJ1-5; weak D call: TRBD1 (5 bases). The CDR3 spans 15 residues. The V gene lost 4 bases and the J gene lost 2 bases, with 13 bases spanning the gap. The germline gives CDR1 SGHRS, CDR2 YFSETQ. For the CDR3, the DNA is TGCGCCAGCAGCAGGGAGGGGTCGGGCAATCAGCCCCAGCATTTT. Amino acids: CASSREGSGNQPQHF.

This clone was counted between two and nine times. V usage is TRBV30 and J usage is TRBJ1-4; 10 bases line up with TRBD1. Trimming took 1 base from V and 10 from J; bases not matched to a gene: 6. CDR3 length equals 14 residues. Germline CDR1 is GTSNPN and CDR2 is SVGIG (reference sequence). CDR3 amino acids: CAWSAGTGVGKLFF. CDR3 nucleotide sequence: TGTGCCTGGAGTGCCGGGACAGGGGTAGGAAAACTGTTTTTT.

The chain is built from TRBV19 and TRBJ1-1; a possible D gene is TRBD1 (6 bases). The CDR3 sequence is 15 residues long. The germline gives CDR1 LNHDA, CDR2 SQIVND (reference sequence). V was trimmed by 6 bases and J by 11 bases, leaving 25 bases between them. The DNA for the CDR3 is TGTGCCAGTAGGGGGGCCGGAACTAATCTGAGGGAGGCTTTCTTT. The encoded protein is CASRGAGTNLREAFF.

The J gene is TRBJ2-2, the V gene TRBV4-1; TRBD2 might be the D (6 bases). Germline-derived CDR1 and CDR2 are MGHRA and YSYEKL. CDR3 size: 18 residues. V lost 5 bases to trimming and J lost 1 base, with 20 bases between them. The CDR3 DNA reads TGCGCCAGCAGCTCACGGGGAGGACGGGACGGGAACACCGGGGAGCTGTTTTTT. Amino acids: CASSSRGGRDGNTGELFF.

This chain joins TRBV10-3 and TRBJ1-1, with D tentatively TRBD1 (6 bases). The CDR3 sequence is 17 residues long. Trimming pared 5 bases from V and 0 bases from J, leaving 19 bases between. The germline CDR1 and CDR2 sequences are ENHRY and SYGVKD. The chain's CDR3 is CAISPHQQGSMNTEAFF. Written as DNA, the CDR3 is TGTGCCATCAGTCCCCACCAACAGGGATCTATGAACACTGAAGCTTTCTTT.

The V call is TRBV2, the J call TRBJ1-3; a possible D gene is TRBD1 (5 bases). V was shortened by 4 bases and J by 7 bases, with 11 bases between the two germline ends. Per germline, CDR1 SNHLY and CDR2 FYNNEI. This CDR3 region has 13 residues. CDR3 in amino acids: CASSAQGRNTIYF. In nucleotides, the CDR3 is TGTGCCAGCAGTGCTCAGGGCAGGAACACCATATATTTT.

The CDR3 DNA reads TGTGCCAGCAGCGTAGGTCCCGGGACTGGGGGAAACACCATATATTTT. It codes for CASSVGPGTGGNTIYF. The V gene is TRBV9, the J gene TRBJ1-3; perhaps TRBD1 as D (5 bases). Germline CDR1 and CDR2: SGDLS and YYNGEE. This CDR3 has 16 amino acids. Between the trimmed V and J ends, which lost 0 bases and 4 bases, there was a span of 14 bases.

The rearrangement joins TRBV5-8 to TRBJ2-7; D is unclear. Germline V lookup: CDR1 SGHTS, CDR2 YDEGEE. V shed 4 bases and J shed 3 bases, with 11 bases lying between them. The CDR3 runs 13 residues. CDR3 in DNA: TGTGCCAGCAGCCCGAGACACCACTACGAGCAGTACTTC. This encodes CASSPRHHYEQYF.

The rearrangement joins TRBV5-6 to TRBJ1-1; D is uncertain. CDR1 is SGHDT and CDR2 is YYEEEE in the germline V gene. Trimming cost V 3 bases and J 8 bases, with 8 bases left between them. The CDR3 is 11 amino acids. The CDR3 coding sequence is TGTGCCAGCAGCTGGGGAGGGGAAGCTTTCTTT. Translation: CASSWGGEAFF.

This clone was recorded only once. The V call is TRBV27, the J call TRBJ2-7, with D possibly TRBD1 on 5 matching bases. CDR1 is MNHEY and CDR2 is SMNVEV in the germline V gene (reference sequence). V lost 6 bases and J lost 2, with 20 bases in between. This CDR3 contains 16 residues. The CDR3 bases are TGTGCCAGCAGCCCAACATGGGGCGGAACTACCTACGAGCAGTACTTC. Residues: CASSPTWGGTTYEQYF.

The sample holds a few counts of this clone. The chain combines TRBV10-2 with TRBJ1-2; 11 nucleotides line up with TRBD1. CDR3 length equals 13 residues. Unmatched junction bases numbered 1, after V lost 6 bases and J lost 4 bases. Germline V gene data show CDR1 as WSHSY and CDR2 as SAAADI. CDR3 sequence (DNA): TGCGCCAGCAGGGGGACAGGGGGCTATGGCTACACCTTC. Translation: CASRGTGGYGYTF.

A single count supports this clone. The chain carries TRBV2 and TRBJ2-2, with TRBD1 identical over 9 bases. Looked up from germline, CDR1 is SNHLY and CDR2 is FYNNEI. The CDR3 length is 13 residues. J gave up 6 bases and V 8 bases, and 4 bases lay outside the gene matches. CDR3: CASRRTGAGELFF. CDR3 bases: TGTGCCAGCCGCCGGACAGGGGCCGGGGAGCTGTTTTTT.